This is a list of T cell receptor beta chains from one sample in a study of cytomegalovirus exposure and HLA in healthy donors. The repertoire was sequenced with immunoSEQ multiplex PCR; TCRdb's copy has only in-frame clones and lacks some. Among about 170,000 clones listed, approximately 84% were seen once. The specimen sequenced was PBMCs. These receptors were obtained from a woman aged 45-65 years in good health and CMV-seropositive. Both conserved end residues are trimmed from each CDR3. Each record gives: D gene, V gene, J gene, CDR3 protein. The D gene is left open where the match is weak.

d_gene: NA; v_gene: TRBV4-2; j_gene: TRBJ2-5; CDR3aa: ASSQDHVGRETQY
d_gene: NA; v_gene: TRBV6-5; j_gene: TRBJ2-7; CDR3aa: ASSYSRNNPYEQY
d_gene: NA; v_gene: TRBV9; j_gene: TRBJ1-6; CDR3aa: ASSVAQATVPLH
d_gene: TRBD2; v_gene: TRBV10-3; j_gene: TRBJ2-5; CDR3aa: AISESKLAGEGKTQY
d_gene: NA; v_gene: TRBV7-8; j_gene: TRBJ1-2; CDR3aa: ASSLMRGNGYT
d_gene: NA; v_gene: TRBV11-2; j_gene: TRBJ2-1; CDR3aa: ASSTVAASSYNEQF
d_gene: NA; v_gene: TRBV7-2; j_gene: TRBJ1-2; CDR3aa: ASSLLDSYGYT
d_gene: NA; v_gene: TRBV30; j_gene: TRBJ1-2; CDR3aa: AWSVQANGYT
d_gene: NA; v_gene: TRBV28; j_gene: TRBJ2-7; CDR3aa: ASTRGREQY
d_gene: NA; v_gene: TRBV7-2; j_gene: TRBJ2-7; CDR3aa: ASSLGGGAQYEQY
d_gene: NA; v_gene: TRBV7-9; j_gene: TRBJ1-2; CDR3aa: ASSQTGYGYT
d_gene: NA; v_gene: TRBV5-1; j_gene: TRBJ1-5; CDR3aa: ASSLGTGNQPQH
d_gene: TRBD2; v_gene: TRBV18; j_gene: TRBJ2-5; CDR3aa: ASSPSGVKETQY
d_gene: NA; v_gene: TRBV5-8; j_gene: TRBJ1-2; CDR3aa: ASSNRNYGYT
d_gene: NA; v_gene: TRBV5-1; j_gene: TRBJ1-1; CDR3aa: ASSWASGNTEAF
d_gene: NA; v_gene: TRBV4-3; j_gene: TRBJ1-2; CDR3aa: ASSREVGLLVTGYT
d_gene: TRBD2; v_gene: TRBV19; j_gene: TRBJ2-1; CDR3aa: ASSKRENEQF
d_gene: NA; v_gene: TRBV4-3; j_gene: TRBJ1-1; CDR3aa: ASSQDTGRGNTEAF
d_gene: NA; v_gene: TRBV9; j_gene: TRBJ1-4; CDR3aa: ASSVAHFAEKLF
d_gene: TRBD2; v_gene: TRBV29-1; j_gene: TRBJ2-3; CDR3aa: GQTSGTDTQY
d_gene: TRBD2; v_gene: TRBV9; j_gene: TRBJ2-2; CDR3aa: ASSPSRTRIPLTGELF
d_gene: NA; v_gene: TRBV7-8; j_gene: TRBJ1-5; CDR3aa: ASSHGSQPQH
d_gene: TRBD2; v_gene: TRBV11-1; j_gene: TRBJ2-1; CDR3aa: ASSPSGSIYNEQF
d_gene: NA; v_gene: TRBV6-1; j_gene: TRBJ2-1; CDR3aa: ASRNGGRRANEQF
d_gene: TRBD2; v_gene: TRBV2; j_gene: TRBJ2-5; CDR3aa: ASGGVAGGEETQY
d_gene: NA; v_gene: TRBV5-1; j_gene: TRBJ1-1; CDR3aa: ASSLGQDNTEAF
d_gene: TRBD1; v_gene: TRBV5-1; j_gene: TRBJ1-2; CDR3aa: ASRSRTGEGDYGYT
d_gene: TRBD2; v_gene: TRBV7-2; j_gene: TRBJ2-1; CDR3aa: AETGSGGIKNEQF
d_gene: NA; v_gene: TRBV28; j_gene: TRBJ2-1; CDR3aa: ASSDRSEQF
d_gene: NA; v_gene: TRBV7-7; j_gene: TRBJ2-5; CDR3aa: ASGAGGEVETQY
d_gene: NA; v_gene: TRBV5-1; j_gene: TRBJ1-2; CDR3aa: ASSLDGGGEGYT
d_gene: TRBD2; v_gene: TRBV5-1; j_gene: TRBJ2-1; CDR3aa: ASRPGGRTYNEQF
d_gene: NA; v_gene: TRBV13; j_gene: TRBJ2-7; CDR3aa: ASSSTGGGGTHEQY
d_gene: TRBD1; v_gene: TRBV15; j_gene: TRBJ1-2; CDR3aa: ATSEGTVNYGYT
d_gene: TRBD1; v_gene: TRBV5-1; j_gene: TRBJ2-1; CDR3aa: ASSLDGTGDYNEQF
d_gene: TRBD1; v_gene: TRBV13; j_gene: TRBJ2-7; CDR3aa: ASSSPRQGAYEQY
d_gene: TRBD1; v_gene: TRBV4-1; j_gene: TRBJ1-5; CDR3aa: ASSQLQGEPQH
d_gene: NA; v_gene: TRBV10-3; j_gene: TRBJ2-1; CDR3aa: AISDREGEQF
d_gene: NA; v_gene: TRBV2; j_gene: TRBJ2-1; CDR3aa: ASSSLRNEQF
d_gene: TRBD1; v_gene: TRBV7-9; j_gene: TRBJ2-7; CDR3aa: ASSLGQGVHEQY
d_gene: NA; v_gene: TRBV5-1; j_gene: TRBJ2-3; CDR3aa: ASSPGGTDTQY
d_gene: TRBD1; v_gene: TRBV7-2; j_gene: TRBJ2-1; CDR3aa: ASSLAGQGAYNEQF
d_gene: TRBD1; v_gene: TRBV2; j_gene: TRBJ1-2; CDR3aa: ASSGLGQGLDYGYT
d_gene: NA; v_gene: TRBV19; j_gene: TRBJ2-1; CDR3aa: ASSPGGYEQF
d_gene: TRBD2; v_gene: TRBV5-4; j_gene: TRBJ2-5; CDR3aa: ASSVGTSGRLSQETQY
d_gene: NA; v_gene: TRBV11-2; j_gene: TRBJ1-5; CDR3aa: ASSRDGINYQPQH
d_gene: NA; v_gene: TRBV30; j_gene: TRBJ1-3; CDR3aa: AWSPLTGISGNTIY
d_gene: NA; v_gene: TRBV7-3; j_gene: TRBJ1-1; CDR3aa: ASSLTSARGTEAF
d_gene: TRBD2; v_gene: TRBV27; j_gene: TRBJ2-7; CDR3aa: ASRALGLAVGEQY
d_gene: NA; v_gene: TRBV5-5; j_gene: TRBJ1-5; CDR3aa: ASSLVPGGGQPQH
d_gene: TRBD2; v_gene: TRBV4-2; j_gene: TRBJ2-6; CDR3aa: ASSQDRGAGVSGANVLT
d_gene: TRBD1; v_gene: TRBV19; j_gene: TRBJ1-1; CDR3aa: ASSILTGGRAEAF
d_gene: TRBD2; v_gene: TRBV7-9; j_gene: TRBJ2-1; CDR3aa: SSSFSGTSGYNEQF